The TCR beta chain described here comes from a study of T cell changes during pregnancy in multiple sclerosis. V was pared by 4 bases and J by 6 bases, with 9 bases between. The germline V gene encodes CDR1 SGHNT and CDR2 YENEEA. The CDR3 runs to 13 residues. Only in-frame clones appear in the TCRdb table, and some are missing; sequencing was by immunoSEQ multiplex PCR. The sample has roughly 52,000 clones; 90% to 95% are singletons. V is TRBV11-3 and J is TRBJ1-4, with D possibly matching TRBD1 (5 bases). This TCR came from a female donor with multiple sclerosis, enrolled in a pregnancy study. This specimen consisted of CD8+ T cells from peripheral blood mononuclear cells, obtained in the third trimester of pregnancy. CDR3 amino acids: CASSCRDYEKLFF. In DNA, the CDR3 is TGTGCCAGCAGCTGCAGGGATTATGAAAAACTGTTTTTT.